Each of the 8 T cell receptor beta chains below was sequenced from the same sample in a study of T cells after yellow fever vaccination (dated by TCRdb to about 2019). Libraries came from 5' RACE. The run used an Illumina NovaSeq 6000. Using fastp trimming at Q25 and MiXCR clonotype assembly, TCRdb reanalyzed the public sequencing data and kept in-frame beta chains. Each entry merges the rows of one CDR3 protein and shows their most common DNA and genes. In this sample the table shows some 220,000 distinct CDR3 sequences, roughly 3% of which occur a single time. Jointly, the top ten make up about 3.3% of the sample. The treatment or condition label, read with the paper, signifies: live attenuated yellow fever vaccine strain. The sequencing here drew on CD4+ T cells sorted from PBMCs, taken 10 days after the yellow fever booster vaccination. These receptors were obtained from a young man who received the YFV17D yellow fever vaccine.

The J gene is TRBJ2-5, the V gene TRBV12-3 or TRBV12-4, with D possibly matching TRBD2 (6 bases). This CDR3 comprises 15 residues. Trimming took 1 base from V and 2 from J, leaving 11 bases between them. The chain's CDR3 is CASSLEGLPQETQYF. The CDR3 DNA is TGTGCCAGCAGTTTAGAGGGACTCCCACAAGAGACCCAGTACTTC.

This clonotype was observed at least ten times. The DNA for the CDR3 is TGTGCCAGCAGCGTGGACGTCCCCTCGGTCACCGGGGAGCTGTTTTTT. Encoded protein: CASSVDVPSVTGELFF. The rearrangement uses TRBV11-2 and TRBJ2-2; D is unresolved. The CDR3 sequence is 16 residues long. Deletions cut 5 bases from V and 4 bases from J, with 17 bases between. Per the germline V gene, CDR1 is SGHAT and CDR2 is FQNNGV.

The CDR3 bases are TGTGCCAGCAGCTTAGAGCTGGGCACTGAAGCTTTCTTT. Protein: CASSLELGTEAFF. The chain couples TRBV11-3 to TRBJ1-1; D uncertain. From germline, CDR1 is SGHNT and CDR2 YENEEA. The CDR3 contains 13 residues. V shed 0 bases and J shed 4 bases, with 6 bases lying between them.

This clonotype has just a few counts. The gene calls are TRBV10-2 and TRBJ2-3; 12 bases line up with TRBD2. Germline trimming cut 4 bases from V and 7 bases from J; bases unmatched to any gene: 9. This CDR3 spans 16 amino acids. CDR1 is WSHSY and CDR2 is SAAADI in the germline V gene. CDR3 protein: CASSALLAGGANTQYF. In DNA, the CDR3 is TGCGCCAGCAGTGCCTTACTAGCGGGGGGAGCGAATACGCAGTATTTT.

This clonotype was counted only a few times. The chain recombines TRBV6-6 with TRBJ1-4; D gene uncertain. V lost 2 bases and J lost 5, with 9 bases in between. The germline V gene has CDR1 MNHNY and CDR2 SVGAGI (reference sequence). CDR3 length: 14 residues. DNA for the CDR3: TGTGCCAGCAGTTACACCTGGGGAAATGAAAAACTGTTTTTT. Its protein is CASSYTWGNEKLFF.

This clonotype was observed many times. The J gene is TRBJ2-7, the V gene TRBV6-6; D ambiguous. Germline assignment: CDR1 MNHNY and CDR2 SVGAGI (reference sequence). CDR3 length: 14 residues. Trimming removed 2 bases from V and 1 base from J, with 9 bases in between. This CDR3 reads CASSYGLVSYEQYV. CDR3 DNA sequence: TGTGCCAGCAGTTACGGCTTGGTTTCCTACGAGCAGTACGTC.

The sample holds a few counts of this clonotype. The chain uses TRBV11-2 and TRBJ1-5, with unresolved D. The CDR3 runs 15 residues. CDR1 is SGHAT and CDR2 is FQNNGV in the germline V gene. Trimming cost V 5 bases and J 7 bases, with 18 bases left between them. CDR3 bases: TGTGCCAGCAGCCCAAACGCGAACGGAGGGCAGCCCCAGCATTTT. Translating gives CASSPNANGGQPQHF.

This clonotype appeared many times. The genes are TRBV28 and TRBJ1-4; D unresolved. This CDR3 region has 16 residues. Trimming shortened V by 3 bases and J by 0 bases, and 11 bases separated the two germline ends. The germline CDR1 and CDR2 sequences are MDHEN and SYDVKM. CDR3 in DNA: TGTGCCAGCAGTTTCCCCACCATTCCAACTAATGAAAAACTGTTTTTT. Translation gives CASSFPTIPTNEKLFF. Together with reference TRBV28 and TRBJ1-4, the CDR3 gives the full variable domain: DVKVTQSSRYLVKRTGEKVFLECVQDMDHENMFWYRQDPGLGLRLIYFSYDVKMKEKGDIPEGYSVSREKKERFSLILESASTNQTSMYLCASSFPTIPTNEKLFFGSGTQLSVL.